The 30 T cell receptor beta chains given below trace back to one sample, sequenced in a study of control samples from healthy donors and cancer patients. Assay: immunoSEQ multiplex PCR; the TCRdb copy retains only in-frame clones and omits some. Among roughly 120,000 clones listed, around 89% were seen once. Sequencing used blood. Receptors were obtained from a woman between 70 and 85 years old in good health.

V is TRBV4-3 and J is TRBJ1-5; D is ambiguous. The ends were cut back, 2 bases at V and 0 bases at J, with 14 bases in the middle. CDR1 is LGHNA, CDR2 YSLEER, per germline. The CDR3 length is 17 residues. The CDR3 DNA reads as TGCGCCAGCAGCCAAAATTTGGCGGCTTATAGCAATCAGCCCCAGCATTTT. Amino acid sequence: CASSQNLAAYSNQPQHF.

CDR3 protein: CASSGTGRREKLFF. CDR3 nucleotides: TGTGCCAGCAGCGGGACAGGGAGGCGGGAAAAACTGTTTTTT. The chain employs TRBV5-6 and TRBJ1-4; 9 bases agree with TRBD1. Germline CDR1 and CDR2: SGHDT and YYEEEE. The CDR3 length is 14 residues. V lost 4 bases to trimming and J lost 8 bases; unmatched junction nucleotides: 6.

Here the CDR3 DNA reads TGTGCCAGCTCAGAGAGACCAGGGCTCTACGAGCAGTACTTC. Protein product: CASSERPGLYEQYF. V and J are TRBV18 and TRBJ2-7, with D tentatively TRBD1 (5 bases). Germline lookup yields CDR1 KGHSH and CDR2 LQKENI. This CDR3 has 14 amino acids. V lost 5 bases and J 3 bases, leaving 14 bases between the germline ends.

This chain uses TRBV11-2 with TRBJ1-6; no reliable D call. The germline V gene encodes CDR1 SGHAT and CDR2 FQNNGV. The V gene lost 4 bases and the J gene lost 6 bases, with 7 bases spanning the gap. This CDR3 has 13 amino acids. The CDR3 loop reads CASSSSVNSPLHF. As DNA, the CDR3 is TGTGCCAGCAGCTCGTCGGTTAATTCACCCCTCCACTTT.

The CDR3 sequence is CASSPGGAGTDTQYF. DNA for the CDR3: TGTGCCAGCAGCCCGGGTGGGGCTGGCACAGATACGCAGTATTTT. The chain has TRBV5-6 and TRBJ2-3; perhaps TRBD1 as D (5 bases). The CDR3 loop spans 15 amino acids. V was shortened by 4 bases and J by 1 base, with 13 bases between the two germline ends. Looked up from germline, CDR1 is SGHDT and CDR2 is YYEEEE.

This chain links TRBV19 with TRBJ1-3; tentatively, D is TRBD1 (5 bases). With 8 bases removed from V and 0 bases from J, the gap between germline ends came to 11 bases. The germline V gene encodes CDR1 LNHDA and CDR2 SQIVND (reference sequence). The CDR3 sequence is 14 residues long. The CDR3 DNA reads TGTGCCAGTGACGGCGGGGGCTCTGGAAACACCATATATTTT. Protein sequence: CASDGGGSGNTIYF.

The genes are TRBV2 and TRBJ1-2; 9 bases agree with TRBD1. The V gene's germline CDR1 is SNHLY and CDR2 FYNNEI. The CDR3 extends over 14 amino acids. With 5 bases clipped from V and 4 bases from J, the junction kept 5 bases outside the gene matches. This CDR3 reads CASSPTGQGYGYTF. The CDR3 DNA reads as TGTGCCAGCAGTCCTACGGGACAGGGCTATGGCTACACCTTC.

The chain couples TRBV25-1 to TRBJ1-4, with D tentatively TRBD1 (6 bases). Germline CDR1 MGHDK, CDR2 SYGVNS. Trimming stripped 3 bases from V and 10 bases from J, with 9 bases between. This CDR3 contains 12 residues. CDR3 protein: CASSDGGLKLFF. CDR3 DNA: TGTGCCAGCAGTGATGGGGGGCTAAAACTGTTTTTT.

The CDR3: CASSSPTGTASYEQYF. In DNA form, the CDR3 reads TGTGCCAGCAGTTCCCCCACCGGGACTGCATCCTACGAGCAGTACTTC. The chain joins TRBV4-2 to TRBJ2-7; D might be TRBD2 (6 bases). The CDR3 consists of 16 residues. The V and J ends lost 6 bases and 1 base respectively, with 19 bases between them. Germline V lookup: CDR1 LGHNA, CDR2 YNFKEQ.

This clone was recorded once. CDR3 DNA: TGTGCCAGCACTCCGGGTGGGACTGAAGCTTTCTTT. Amino acids: CASTPGGTEAFF. The chain is built from TRBV6-5 and TRBJ1-1; the D is unclear. Trimming stripped 7 bases from V and 5 bases from J, with 11 bases between. The CDR3 covers 12 residues. The germline CDR1 and CDR2 sequences are MNHEY and SVGAGI.

This clone has a single count. V is TRBV5-6 and J is TRBJ2-7; the D is unclear. V was trimmed by 1 base and J by 3 bases, leaving 8 bases between them. In germline, CDR1 is SGHDT, CDR2 YYEEEE. This CDR3 contains 13 residues. Here the CDR3 DNA reads TGTGCCAGCAGCTTGAACTACCACTACGAGCAGTACTTC. Its translation: CASSLNYHYEQYF.

The chain has TRBV7-8 and TRBJ2-7, with 9 bases identical to TRBD2. The CDR3 sequence is 15 residues long. The germline V gene encodes CDR1 SGHVS and CDR2 FQNEAQ. The J segment lost 3 bases and the V segment lost 1 base, leaving 4 bases of the junction unmatched. The DNA for the CDR3 is TGTGCCAGCAGCTTAGGGACTAGCGCCAGCTACGAGCAGTACTTC. This translates into CASSLGTSASYEQYF. The full variable domain, its missing parts supplied by reference TRBV7-8 and TRBJ2-7, is GAGVSQSPRYKVAKRGQDVALRCDPISGHVSLFWYQQALGQGPEFLTYFQNEAQLDKSGLPSDRFFAERPEGSVSTLKIQRTQQEDSAVYLCASSLGTSASYEQYFGPGTRLTVT.

The rearrangement joins TRBV9 to TRBJ2-1; TRBD2 matches at 10 bases. Germline loops: CDR1 SGDLS, CDR2 YYNGEE. J was trimmed by 6 bases and V by 0 bases; bases with no gene match: 18. This CDR3 is 20 amino acids long. For the CDR3, the DNA is TGTGCCAGCAGCGTAGGAGGTTGGCTAGCGGGGGCCCCCCTCGGCAATGAGCAGTTCTTC. Encoded protein: CASSVGGWLAGAPLGNEQFF.

This chain links TRBV7-9 with TRBJ1-2; 9 bases map to TRBD1. This CDR3 spans 14 amino acids. Germline V CDR1 and CDR2: SEHNR, FQNEAQ (reference sequence). Germline trimming cut 6 bases from V and 4 bases from J; bases unmatched to any gene: 6. As DNA, the CDR3 is TGTGCCAGCAGTTGGACAGGGGCCACCTATGGCTACACCTTC. It specifies CASSWTGATYGYTF.

The chain joins TRBV11-2 to TRBJ1-1; D not resolved. This CDR3 region has 13 residues. The V gene's germline CDR1 is SGHAT and CDR2 FQNNGV. Trimming took off 1 base at V and 1 base at J, with 4 bases between the two ends. CDR3 sequence: CASSLGWNTEAFF. In nucleotides, the CDR3 is TGTGCCAGCAGCTTAGGTTGGAACACTGAAGCTTTCTTT.

This sequence joins TRBV7-9 and TRBJ2-1; D perhaps matches TRBD1 (5 bases). This CDR3 spans 15 amino acids. V dropped 5 bases and J dropped 3 bases, with 14 bases sitting between them. Per germline, CDR1 SEHNR and CDR2 FQNEAQ (reference sequence). The CDR3 reads CASSKSQGNYNEQFF. CDR3 nucleotide sequence: TGTGCCAGCAGCAAGAGCCAGGGCAACTACAATGAGCAGTTCTTC.

The table lists this clone with a count of one. The chain uses TRBV7-9 and TRBJ2-7; no reliable D call. Germline assignment: CDR1 SEHNR and CDR2 FQNEAQ (reference sequence). Trimming pared 2 bases from V and 4 bases from J, leaving 3 bases between. This CDR3 region has 11 residues. CDR3 in amino acids: CASSLNYEQYF. The CDR3 bases are TGTGCCAGCAGCTTAAATTACGAGCAGTACTTC.

About this clone itself: Other nucleotide sequences from this sample produce the same CDR3. This chain connects TRBV5-1 to TRBJ2-1, with D possibly TRBD1 on 8 matching bases. This CDR3 comprises 14 residues. V was clipped by 4 bases and J by 9 bases, with 17 bases between them. Per the germline V gene, CDR1 is SGHRS and CDR2 is YFSETQ. The CDR3 DNA is TGCGCCAGCAGCCCACTACAGGGGGGGGCTGAGCAGTTCTTC. Encoded protein: CASSPLQGGAEQFF.

The chain employs TRBV7-2 and TRBJ2-1; D is uncertain. V gave up 1 base and J gave up 4 bases, with 5 bases separating them. CDR1 SGHTA and CDR2 FQGNSA come from the germline V gene. The CDR3 spans 13 residues. The CDR3 reads CASSLGSYNEQFF. The CDR3 bases are TGTGCCAGCAGCTTAGGGAGTTACAATGAGCAGTTCTTC.

The chain carries TRBV5-1 and TRBJ1-1; tentative D call: TRBD1 (6 bases). Trimming stripped 3 bases from V and 6 bases from J, with 21 bases between. The CDR3 consists of 16 residues. Germline values: CDR1 SGHRS, CDR2 YFSETQ. CDR3 in amino acids: CASSSTVQGIGAEAFF. The CDR3 DNA reads as TGCGCCAGCAGCTCTACCGTACAGGGAATTGGGGCTGAAGCTTTCTTT.

J is TRBJ2-2 and V is TRBV7-9; D is perhaps TRBD1 (5 bases). V was trimmed by 3 bases and J by 1 base, leaving 9 bases between them. CDR1 and CDR2 (germline): SEHNR, FQNEAQ (reference sequence). CDR3 length equals 15 residues. The CDR3 DNA reads as TGTGCCAGCAGCTTTGGGCAGGGGAACACCGGGGAGCTGTTTTTT. Translation gives CASSFGQGNTGELFF.

The chain recombines TRBV2 with TRBJ1-6; possibly TRBD1 for D (5 bases). The germline V gene encodes CDR1 SNHLY and CDR2 FYNNEI. V lost 4 bases and J 10 bases, leaving 11 bases between the germline ends. There are 13 residues in the CDR3. The CDR3 nucleotides read TGTGCCAGCAGTGTGAAAGGGGACTCACCCCTCCACTTT. Translating it yields CASSVKGDSPLHF.

Comment on this clone: This same CDR3 is encoded by further DNA sequences in the sample. The chain recombines TRBV18 with TRBJ1-1, with D unclear. With 0 bases removed from V and 2 bases from J, the gap between germline ends came to 4 bases. Germline V gene lookup returns CDR1 KGHSH and CDR2 LQKENI. The CDR3 sequence is 13 residues long. The CDR3 protein is CASSPPGNTEAFF. In DNA, the CDR3 is TGTGCCAGCTCACCACCCGGAAACACTGAAGCTTTCTTT.

This rearrangement joins TRBV25-1 to TRBJ2-1; the D gene is possibly TRBD1 (6 bases). Trimming left V 1 base short and J 6 bases short, with 16 bases between. The CDR3 runs to 16 residues. Germline V gives CDR1 MGHDK, CDR2 SYGVNS. CDR3 coding DNA: TGTGCCAGCAGTGAATCGCGGACAGCCGATCCCAATGAGCAGTTCTTC. It translates to CASSESRTADPNEQFF.

The chain joins TRBV11-2 to TRBJ1-2; D not certain. Trimming stripped 8 bases from V and 0 bases from J, with 13 bases between. This CDR3 region has 14 residues. Germline V CDR1 and CDR2: SGHAT, FQNNGV. The CDR3: CASSQDGANYGYTF. The CDR3 region has the DNA TGTGCCAGCTCTCAGGACGGAGCTAACTATGGCTACACCTTC.

For the CDR3, the DNA is TGTGCCAGCAGTTTTTACAGGGAAGGGGCCCAGCATTTT. As protein: CASSFYREGAQHF. The chain joins TRBV12-3 or TRBV12-4 to TRBJ1-5, with a possible D match to TRBD1 (6 bases). This CDR3 is built from 13 residues. The ends were cut back, 3 bases at V and 11 bases at J, with 14 bases in the middle.

In DNA form, the CDR3 reads TGTGCCAGCAGTGACGTACCGGGTGCTGAAGCTTTCTTT. Residues: CASSDVPGAEAFF. V is TRBV2 and J is TRBJ1-1; D unclear. Trimming left V 3 bases short and J 6 bases short, with 11 bases between. Germline CDR1 reads SNHLY; CDR2 reads FYNNEI. The CDR3 is 13 residues long.

The chain recombines TRBV7-9 with TRBJ1-6; a weak D match, TRBD1 (6 bases). The CDR3 contains 16 residues. Trimming took off 0 bases at V and 1 base at J, with 7 bases between the two ends. CDR1 is SEHNR, CDR2 FQNEAQ, per germline (reference sequence). The CDR3 region is CASSLAQGSYNSPLHF. DNA of the CDR3: TGTGCCAGCAGCTTAGCGCAGGGGTCCTATAATTCACCCCTCCACTTT.

The chain has TRBV9 and TRBJ2-7; unclear D gene. V dropped 4 bases and J dropped 2 bases, with 16 bases sitting between them. CDR3 length equals 15 residues. Germline V gene sequence: CDR1 SGDLS, CDR2 YYNGEE. CDR3 DNA sequence: TGTGCCAGCAGCCCCAGCAGGCGAAGGACCTACGAGCAGTACTTC. Its translation is CASSPSRRRTYEQYF.

This chain links TRBV11-2 with TRBJ2-1, with 11 bases fitting TRBD2. Looked up from germline, CDR1 is SGHAT and CDR2 is FQNNGV. V shed 5 bases, J shed 10 bases, and the junction held 4 bases outside the gene matches. The CDR3 sequence is 13 residues long. The CDR3 DNA follows: TGTGCCAGCAGCCAAAGACTAGCGGGGGAGCAGTTCTTC. This encodes CASSQRLAGEQFF.